This TCR beta chain is drawn from a study of T-cell memory formation after mild COVID-19. Whole-study findings and limits: Pre-infection memory showed some responding clones, and this suggested that cross-reactive memory joined.

MiXCR, run by TCRdb on the 5' RACE reads, gives a single entry per CDR3 protein. The sample consists of 400,000 or so distinct CDR3 sequences, 15% to 25% of them appearing once. About this clonotype: Its specificity is not known.

Between the trimmed V and J ends, which lost 6 bases and 10 bases, there was a span of 19 bases. This CDR3 has 14 amino acids. Germline values: CDR1 MDHEN, CDR2 SYDVKM. The sequence came from an adult woman who had mild COVID-19 (a few samples of this study predate the infection). Cell type and time point are not known. This chain connects TRBV28 to TRBJ2-1, with no clear D. The sample consisted of PBMCs or a T cell subset sorted from them (not recorded which). Here the CDR3 reads CASRTPPTGKEQFF. The CDR3 DNA reads as TGTGCCAGCAGAACCCCTCCCACCGGTAAGGAGCAGTTCTTC.